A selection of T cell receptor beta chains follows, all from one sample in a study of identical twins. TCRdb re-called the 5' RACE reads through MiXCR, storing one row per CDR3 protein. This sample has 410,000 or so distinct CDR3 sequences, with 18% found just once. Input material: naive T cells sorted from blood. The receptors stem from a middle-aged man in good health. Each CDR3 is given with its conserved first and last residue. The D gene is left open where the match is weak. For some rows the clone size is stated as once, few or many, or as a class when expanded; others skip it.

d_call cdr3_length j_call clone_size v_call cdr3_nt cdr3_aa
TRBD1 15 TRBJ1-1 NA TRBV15 TGTGCCACCAGCAGACCTCAGGTGGCAGGGGGAGAAGCTTTCTTT CATSRPQVAGGEAFF
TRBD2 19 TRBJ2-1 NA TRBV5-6 TGTGCCAGCAGCTTGCTGACTAGCGGGAGGGCAAGCTCCTACAATGAGCAGTTCTTC CASSLLTSGRASSYNEQFF
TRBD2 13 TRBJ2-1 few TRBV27 TGTGCCAGCAGCCTGGGACTAGGCGATTCACAGTTCTTC CASSLGLGDSQFF
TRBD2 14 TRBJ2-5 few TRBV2 TGTGCCAGCAACCCGGCGGGAGAACCTGAGACCCAGTACTTC CASNPAGEPETQYF
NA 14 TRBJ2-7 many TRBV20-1 TGCAGTGCTAGAGCGTCAGGGTGGATCAACGAGCAGTACTTC CSARASGWINEQYF
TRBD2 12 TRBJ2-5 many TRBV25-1 TGTGCCAGCAGTGTGCCTGGGGGGGTCCAGTACTTC CASSVPGGVQYF
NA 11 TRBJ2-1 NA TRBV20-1 TGCAGTGCTAGTAGTGCGAATGAGCAGTTCTTC CSASSANEQFF
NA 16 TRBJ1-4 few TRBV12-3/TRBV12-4 TGTGCCAGCAGCGAAGACAGCAAATCAACTAATGAAAAACTGTTTTTT CASSEDSKSTNEKLFF
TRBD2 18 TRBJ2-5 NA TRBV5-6 TGTGCCAGCAGCTTGAGCCCTATAGTGCCTACTAGCGTAGAGACCCAGTACTTC CASSLSPIVPTSVETQYF
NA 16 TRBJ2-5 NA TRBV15 TGTGCCACCAGCAGACTCGCAGACGTGGGAATAGAGACCCAGTACTTC CATSRLADVGIETQYF
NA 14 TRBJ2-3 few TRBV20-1 TGCAGTGCTAGTTGGGAGACCGGGACAGATACGCAGTATTTT CSASWETGTDTQYF
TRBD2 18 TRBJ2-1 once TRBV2 TGTGCCAGCAGTGAATCGTTGTTAGCGGGACTGTCAAAGAATGAGCAGTTCTTC CASSESLLAGLSKNEQFF
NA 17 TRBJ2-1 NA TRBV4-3 TGCGCCAGCAGCCAAGATGGAGCGGGTAGGCCCTACAATGAGCAGTTCTTC CASSQDGAGRPYNEQFF
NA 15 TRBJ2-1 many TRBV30 TGTGCCTGGGGTCCCGGAATAGTTGCCCCAAATGAGCAGTTCTTC CAWGPGIVAPNEQFF
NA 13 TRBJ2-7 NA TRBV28 TGTGCCAGCCGGCCCCGGGTCCCCTACGAGCAGTACTTC CASRPRVPYEQYF
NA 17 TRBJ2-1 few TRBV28 TGTGCCAGCAGTTTATTCGACTTAGGGACGGCCGACAATGAGCAGTTCTTC CASSLFDLGTADNEQFF
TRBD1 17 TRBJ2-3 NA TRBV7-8 TGTGCCAGCAGCTTAGAGCCAGGGGGTATCGGTACAGATACGCAGTATTTT CASSLEPGGIGTDTQYF
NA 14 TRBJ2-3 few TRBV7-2 TGTGCCAGCAGCTTAGCGTGGAGGACAGATACGCAGTATTTT CASSLAWRTDTQYF
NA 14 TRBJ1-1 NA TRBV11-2 TGTGCCAGCAGCTCCGATACGGTTTATACTGAAGCTTTCTTT CASSSDTVYTEAFF
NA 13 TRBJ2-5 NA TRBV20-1 TGCAGTGCCTTCCTGGGGATCCAAGAGACCCAGTACTTC CSAFLGIQETQYF
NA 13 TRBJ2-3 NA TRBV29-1 TGCAGCGTTGGGACGTTTTTCACAGATACGCAGTATTTT CSVGTFFTDTQYF
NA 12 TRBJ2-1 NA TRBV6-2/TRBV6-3 TGTGCCAGCAGTTACTCCAGGGCCTTGGAGTTCTTC CASSYSRALEFF
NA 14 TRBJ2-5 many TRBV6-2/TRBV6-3 TGTGCCAGCAGTTACCGGGTCAGCCAAGAGACCCAGTACTTC CASSYRVSQETQYF
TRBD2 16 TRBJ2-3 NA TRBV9 TGTGCCAGCAGCGCAACACTAGCGGGGGCCGCAGATACGCAGTATTTT CASSATLAGAADTQYF
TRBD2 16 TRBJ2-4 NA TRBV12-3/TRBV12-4 TGTGCCAGCAGTTCCACGGGGGGTTTCGCCAAAAACATTCAGTACTTC CASSSTGGFAKNIQYF
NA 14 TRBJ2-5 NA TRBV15 TGTGCCACCAGCAGAGTGGCGTACCAAGAGACCCAGTACTTC CATSRVAYQETQYF
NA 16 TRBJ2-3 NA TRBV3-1 TGTGCCAGCAGCCCCCCCAAAGCAAAACTCACAGATACGCAGTATTTT CASSPPKAKLTDTQYF
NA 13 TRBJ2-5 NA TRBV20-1 TGCAGTGCGCTAGGACAGTCAGGGGAGACCCAGTACTTC CSALGQSGETQYF
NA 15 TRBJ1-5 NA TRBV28 TGTGCCAGCAGTTTATACGGCAGGGACAATCAGCCCCAGCATTTT CASSLYGRDNQPQHF
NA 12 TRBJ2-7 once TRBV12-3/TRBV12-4 TGTGCCAGCAGTTTGTCGCAGGGTGAGCAGTACTTC CASSLSQGEQYF
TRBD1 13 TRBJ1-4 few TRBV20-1 TGCAGTGTTGGGACAGGGACTTTCGAAAAACTGTTTTTT CSVGTGTFEKLFF
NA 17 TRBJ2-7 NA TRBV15 TGTGCCACCAGCAGAGATCGGGCGAGGGTCGTTTCCTACGAGCAGTACTTC CATSRDRARVVSYEQYF
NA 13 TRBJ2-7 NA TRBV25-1 TGTGCCAGCAGTGAACCTGGGGGCTACGAGCAGTACTTC CASSEPGGYEQYF
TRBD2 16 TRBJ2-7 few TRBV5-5 TGTGCCAGCAGCTTGGCTGGCGGGAGGGGTTCCTACGAGCAGTACTTC CASSLAGGRGSYEQYF
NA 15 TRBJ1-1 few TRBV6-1 TGTGCCAGCAGATCAACCGGGACAAGGAACACTGAAGCTTTCTTT CASRSTGTRNTEAFF
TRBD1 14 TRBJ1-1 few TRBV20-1 TGCAGTGCTAGAGATCCCAGGGGGCTCACTGAAGCTTTCTTT CSARDPRGLTEAFF
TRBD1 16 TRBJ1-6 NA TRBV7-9 TGTGCCAGCAGCTCGGCCGGGACAGGGGCGCATTCACCCCTCCACTTT CASSSAGTGAHSPLHF
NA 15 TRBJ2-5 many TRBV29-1 TGCAGCGCGTCAGCGAGACCTAGCCGTCGGGAGACCCAGTACTTC CSASARPSRRETQYF
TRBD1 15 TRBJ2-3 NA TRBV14 TGTGCCAGCAGCCGCAGGGGGATGAGGACAGATACGCAGTATTTT CASSRRGMRTDTQYF
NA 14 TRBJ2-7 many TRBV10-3 TGTGCCATCAGTGTAGAGGCGAGCTCCTACGAGCAGTACTTC CAISVEASSYEQYF
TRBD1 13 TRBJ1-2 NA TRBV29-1 TGCAGCGCTACCACGGGACAGGGGGTAGGCTACACCTTC CSATTGQGVGYTF
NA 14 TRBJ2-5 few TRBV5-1 TGCGCCAGCAGCTTGGCCGTCGCCCAAGAGACCCAGTACTTC CASSLAVAQETQYF
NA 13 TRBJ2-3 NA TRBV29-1 TGCAGCGTTGAGGCTGGTCACACAGATACGCAGTATTTT CSVEAGHTDTQYF
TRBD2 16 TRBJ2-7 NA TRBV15 TGTGCCACCAGTCTCGGGGGACTAGCGGGGGACTACGAGCAGTACTTC CATSLGGLAGDYEQYF
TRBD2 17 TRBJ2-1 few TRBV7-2 TGTGCCAGCAGCCCCTCAAGAAGCGGGAGGTCCTACAATGAGCAGTTCTTC CASSPSRSGRSYNEQFF
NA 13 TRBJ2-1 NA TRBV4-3 TGCGCCAGCAGCCAAGTTAGGGGCAATGAGCAGTTCTTC CASSQVRGNEQFF
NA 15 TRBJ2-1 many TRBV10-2 TGCGCCAGCAGTTTGGCCTCGCGCCGACTTAATGAGCAGTTCTTC CASSLASRRLNEQFF
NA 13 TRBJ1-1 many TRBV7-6 TGTGCCAGCAGCGTACGTAGGGGCACTGAAGCTTTCTTT CASSVRRGTEAFF
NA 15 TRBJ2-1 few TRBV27 TGTGCCAGCAGTACAACAGTCAGCTCCTACAATGAGCAGTTCTTC CASSTTVSSYNEQFF
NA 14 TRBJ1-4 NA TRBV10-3 TGTGCCATCAGTGAGTCGGGGGAAAATGAAAAACTGTTTTTT CAISESGENEKLFF
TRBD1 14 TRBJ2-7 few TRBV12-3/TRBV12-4 TGTGCCAGCAGCCTGGGACAGGGTATGAGCGAGCAGTACTTC CASSLGQGMSEQYF
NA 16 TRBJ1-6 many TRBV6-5 TGTGCCAGCAGTTTCACAGGGAGCTCCTATAATTCACCCCTCCACTTT CASSFTGSSYNSPLHF
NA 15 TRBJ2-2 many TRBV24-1 TGTGCCACCAGTGAGTCAACCGGGGGTCCCGGGGAGCTGTTTTTT CATSESTGGPGELFF
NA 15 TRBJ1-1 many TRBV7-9 TGTGCCAGCAGCCCCGGTAGCCTTAGAGGCACTGAAGCTTTCTTT CASSPGSLRGTEAFF
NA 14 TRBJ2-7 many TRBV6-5 TGTGCCAGCAGTTACTGGCAGTCTCCCTACGAGCAGTACTTC CASSYWQSPYEQYF
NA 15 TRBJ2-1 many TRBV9 TGTGCCAGCAGCGTAGAGGGGGACATCTACAATGAGCAGTTCTTC CASSVEGDIYNEQFF
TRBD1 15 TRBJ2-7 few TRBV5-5 TGTGCCAGCAGCTTGGAGGACAGGCCCGCCTACGAGCAGTACTTC CASSLEDRPAYEQYF
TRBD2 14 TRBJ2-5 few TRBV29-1 TGCAGCGTTTGGGGACTACCGGGCCCAGAGACCCAGTACTTC CSVWGLPGPETQYF
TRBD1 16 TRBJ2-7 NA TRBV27 TGTGCCAGCAGCCAAATTATGGCAGGGGGCGGATACGAGCAGTACTTC CASSQIMAGGGYEQYF
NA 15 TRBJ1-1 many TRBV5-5 TGTGCCAGCAGCCACCCTCTTCGATCCGTCTTTGATGCTTTCTTT CASSHPLRSVFDAFF